The rows below give T cell receptor beta chains drawn from one sample of a study of blood T cells in healthy people across ages. MiXCR, applied by TCRdb to the 5' RACE reads, yields one record per CDR3 protein. Seen here are 870,000 or so distinct CDR3 sequences, 25% to 30% observed once, and the top ten hold 15% to 20%. Sequencing input: blood. These TCRs come from a woman aged 80 or over in good health. Both conserved end residues are part of each CDR3. D genes are given only for firm matches. Some rows mark clone size as missing; the rest say once, few, many or name a class of expanded clone.

TGTGCCAGCAGTGAATCGAGGAGGGGGTACCAGTACTTC | CASSESRRGYQYF | TRBJ2-5 | . | many | TRBV25-1
TGCAGTGCTAGAGATTCGGCGAGAAAACCTAATCAGCCCCAGCATTTT | CSARDSARKPNQPQHF | TRBJ1-5 | . | few | TRBV20-1
TGCGCCAGCAGCCAAGCTCGGGATCAGCCCCAGCATTTT | CASSQARDQPQHF | TRBJ1-5 | . | many | TRBV4-3
TGCAGTGCTACCGGGACAGGGGTCTCACCCCTCCACTTT | CSATGTGVSPLHF | TRBJ1-6 | TRBD1 | many | TRBV20-1
TGTGCCAGCAGTTTAGGGGGACCCATTAATGAAAAACTGTTTTTT | CASSLGGPINEKLFF | TRBJ1-4 | . | . | TRBV28
TGTGCCAGCAGCCAGGCCCTCATGTCTTACGAGCAGTACTTC | CASSQALMSYEQYF | TRBJ2-7 | . | few | TRBV11-2
TGTGCCAGCAGAGGGACAGGGAAGGGTACGCAGTATTTT | CASRGTGKGTQYF | TRBJ2-3 | TRBD1 | . | TRBV2
TGTGCCAGCAGCCAAGTACGGGTCTGGGCAACCTACGAGCAGTACTTC | CASSQVRVWATYEQYF | TRBJ2-7 | . | many | TRBV3-1
TGCAGCGCCACGAATCCAGATACGCAGTATTTT | CSATNPDTQYF | TRBJ2-3 | . | . | TRBV29-1
TGTGCCAGCAGACAGCTAAGCTCCTACAATGAGCAGTTCTTC | CASRQLSSYNEQFF | TRBJ2-1 | . | many | TRBV2
TGCAGTGCTAGATCTCCAGTGGGGCATAGCAATCAGCCCCAGCATTTT | CSARSPVGHSNQPQHF | TRBJ1-5 | . | few | TRBV20-1
TGTGCCAGCAGCTTAGAGACGCTGGAACAAGAGACCCAGTTCTTC | CASSLETLEQETQFF | TRBJ2-1 | . | . | TRBV11-2
TGTGCCAGCAGCTTAGGGGGACTAGCGGGGGCCTTAAAAGAGACCCAGTACTTC | CASSLGGLAGALKETQYF | TRBJ2-5 | TRBD2 | few | TRBV7-8
TGTGCCAGCCAGGCGGTATTCAGCGGGGAGCTGTTTTTT | CASQAVFSGELFF | TRBJ2-2 | . | . | TRBV2
TGCAGCGTTGGATTGGGGACTAGCGGGAACAATGAGCAGTTCTTC | CSVGLGTSGNNEQFF | TRBJ2-1 | TRBD2 | many | TRBV29-1
TGTGCCAGCAGCACCTACGAGCGTACAGATACGCAGTATTTT | CASSTYERTDTQYF | TRBJ2-3 | . | few | TRBV7-2
TGCAGTGCTAGGCGGGCAGGGATCCCCTACAATGAGCAGTTCTTC | CSARRAGIPYNEQFF | TRBJ2-1 | . | . | TRBV20-1
TGCAGTGCTAGACCTGTGGCAGATGGCTACACCTTC | CSARPVADGYTF | TRBJ1-2 | . | . | TRBV20-1
TGTGCCAGCAGCGAACACCGTTACACCGGGGAGCTGTTTTTT | CASSEHRYTGELFF | TRBJ2-2 | . | . | TRBV9
TGTGCCAGCAGTACCACAGGGGGCGGCGAGCAGTACTTC | CASSTTGGGEQYF | TRBJ2-7 | TRBD1 | many | TRBV6-1
TGTGCCAGCAGTTTATTAATCCACGAGCAGTACTTC | CASSLLIHEQYF | TRBJ2-7 | . | many | TRBV28
TGCGCCAGCAGCTTGAGCGACAGGGGAACCAATGAGCAGTTCTTC | CASSLSDRGTNEQFF | TRBJ2-1 | TRBD1 | many | TRBV5-1
TGTGCCAGCAGCCCCCAGGACACTCGGAATTCACCCCTCCACTTT | CASSPQDTRNSPLHF | TRBJ1-6 | . | many | TRBV3-1
TGCAGTGCTAGTCGCGCCCTGGGATTAAATCAGCCCCTGCATTTT | CSASRALGLNQPLHF | TRBJ1-5 | . | . | TRBV20-1
TGTGCCAGCAGTGAAGCCAGGGGGATGAAGACCCAGTACTTC | CASSEARGMKTQYF | TRBJ2-5 | TRBD1 | few | TRBV2
TGCAGTGCTAGTGTCCTCGGGTCTGAAGCTTTCTTT | CSASVLGSEAFF | TRBJ1-1 | . | few | TRBV20-1
TGTGCCAGCAGTTACACATGGGCCAGCGGGATCTATGGCTACACCTTC | CASSYTWASGIYGYTF | TRBJ1-2 | . | few | TRBV6-2/TRBV6-3
TGCAGTGCTAGGCCTGGTATGGACGCCCTCGGCACAGATACGCAGTATTTT | CSARPGMDALGTDTQYF | TRBJ2-3 | . | once | TRBV20-1
TGCGCCAGCAGCTTGGAGGTACCACAAAATGAGCAGTTCTTC | CASSLEVPQNEQFF | TRBJ2-1 | . | once | TRBV5-1
TGTGCCAGCACGGCGTTAGTGACCTCCTACAATGAGCAGTTCTTC | CASTALVTSYNEQFF | TRBJ2-1 | . | many | TRBV2